These T cell receptor beta chains were read from a single sample in a study of T-cell memory formation after mild COVID-19. TCRdb redid the calling of the 5' RACE reads with MiXCR, one entry per CDR3 protein. Here the sample spans fewer than 250,000 distinct CDR3 sequences, approximately 15% being singletons. Material: PBMCs or a T cell subset sorted from them (not recorded which). The receptor source for this set is an adult woman who had mild COVID-19 (a few samples of this study predate the infection). Cell type and time point are not known. CDR3s include the opening cysteine and the closing phenylalanine or tryptophan. Fields, in order: J gene, V gene, D gene, clone size, CDR3 protein, CDR3 DNA. The D gene is left open where the match is weak. Rows may omit the clone size; those that give it use once, few, many or a size class.

TRBJ2-7,TRBV12-3/TRBV12-4,NA,many,CASTPQGRPREQYF,TGTGCCAGCACCCCGCAGGGACGGCCGAGGGAGCAGTACTTC
TRBJ1-1,TRBV24-1,NA,few,CATSARANTEAFF,TGTGCCACCAGTGCCAGAGCGAACACTGAAGCTTTCTTT
TRBJ2-6,TRBV5-1,NA,many,CASSLARTGANVLTF,TGCGCCAGCAGCTTGGCCAGGACCGGGGCCAACGTCCTGACTTTC
TRBJ2-5,TRBV20-1,TRBD2,few,CSARILAGETQYF,TGCAGTGCTAGAATATTAGCGGGAGAGACCCAGTACTTC
TRBJ2-3,TRBV24-1,NA,NA,CATSDREGGRITQYF,TGTGCCACCTCTGACAGGGAGGGGGGCCGGATTACGCAGTATTTT
TRBJ2-1,TRBV25-1,NA,few,CASSESIGMSYNEQFF,TGTGCCAGCAGTGAATCGATAGGGATGTCCTACAATGAGCAGTTCTTC
TRBJ2-3,TRBV20-1,NA,NA,CSAVGIVGITDTQYF,TGCAGTGCAGTTGGAATAGTGGGGATCACAGATACGCAGTATTTT
TRBJ2-7,TRBV2,NA,few,CASSIKGYEQYF,TGTGCCAGCAGTATCAAGGGGTACGAGCAGTACTTC
TRBJ2-7,TRBV24-1,TRBD1,NA,CATSDSRQGRLYEQYF,TGTGCCACCAGTGATTCCCGACAGGGTCGGTTGTACGAGCAGTACTTC
TRBJ2-2,TRBV12-3/TRBV12-4,NA,few,CASSFGGPVELFF,TGTGCCAGCAGTTTTGGGGGACCGGTTGAGCTGTTTTTT
TRBJ2-1,TRBV12-3/TRBV12-4,NA,NA,CASSWGVVADNEQFF,TGTGCCAGCAGTTGGGGGGTGGTAGCAGACAATGAGCAGTTCTTC
TRBJ1-6,TRBV7-8,TRBD1,few,CASSPLRTGGVESPLHF,TGTGCCAGCAGCCCCCTTAGGACAGGGGGCGTTGAATCACCCCTCCACTTT
TRBJ1-1,TRBV27,NA,many,CASSLSHRTARSEAFF,TGTGCCAGCAGTTTATCCCACCGTACAGCCCGTAGTGAAGCTTTCTTT
TRBJ2-3,TRBV5-1,NA,NA,CASSLDGGLADTQYF,TGCGCCAGCAGCTTGGATGGGGGCCTTGCAGATACGCAGTATTTT
TRBJ2-1,TRBV20-1,NA,once,CRARVQGYSYNEQFF,TGCAGAGCTAGAGTTCAGGGGTACTCCTACAATGAGCAGTTCTTC
TRBJ2-3,TRBV7-8,NA,few,CASSGPLTATSTDTQYF,TGTGCCAGCAGCGGGCCCTTGACGGCGACTAGCACAGATACGCAGTATTTT
TRBJ1-2,TRBV7-8,NA,NA,CASSLVRDAYGYTF,TGTGCCAGCAGCTTAGTAAGGGACGCCTATGGCTACACCTTC
TRBJ2-3,TRBV29-1,NA,NA,CSVVQLDTQYF,TGCAGCGTCGTACAGTTGGATACGCAGTATTTT
TRBJ2-2,TRBV7-3,NA,many,CASSLMGGTNTGELFF,TGTGCCAGCAGCTTAATGGGCGGAACGAACACCGGGGAGCTGTTTTTT
TRBJ2-1,TRBV7-2,TRBD1,NA,CASSLNRQGAEGEQFF,TGTGCCAGCAGCCTGAACCGACAGGGGGCAGAAGGTGAGCAGTTCTTC
TRBJ2-7,TRBV18,TRBD2,NA,CASSPLPGLAGGVGYEQYF,TGTGCCAGCTCACCCCTGCCGGGACTAGCGGGAGGAGTTGGCTACGAGCAGTACTTC
TRBJ1-2,TRBV24-1,NA,NA,CATRDGTRMDGYTF,TGTGCCACCAGAGACGGAACCCGGATGGATGGCTACACCTTC